This T cell receptor beta chain was sequenced in a study of blood T cell repertoires in COVID-19. Repertoires were generated with immunoSEQ multiplex PCR, while TCRdb's copy carries only in-frame clones and drops some. The table records more than 250,000 clones, 80% to 90% of them present only once. Germline trimming cut 5 bases from V and 1 base from J; bases unmatched to any gene: 4. The V gene's germline CDR1 is LNHDA and CDR2 SQIVND (reference sequence). CDR3 length equals 14 residues. This TCR was sampled from a woman between 18 and 30 years old who had recovered from COVID-19. The sequencing sample was made of PBMCs or T cells enriched from blood (not recorded which). V gene TRBV19 combines with J gene TRBJ1-1, with TRBD1 identical over 7 bases. CDR3 nucleotides: TGTGCCAGTAGTGCGACAGGGTCGAACACTGAAGCTTTCTTT. It encodes CASSATGSNTEAFF.